The present entry profiles one TCR beta chain with its context. PCR was performed using 60 Vbeta and 13 Jbeta primers. Some clones are missing from TCRdb's copy, which holds only in-frame ones; the method was immunoSEQ multiplex PCR. This repertoire shows about 94,000 clones, 74% found once; its top ten account for about a fifth. V gave up 5 bases and J gave up 6 bases; unmatched junction bases: 8. CDR3 length: 15 amino acids. The germline CDR1 and CDR2 sequences are MNHEY and SVGAGI. The data are from a study of cytomegalovirus exposure and HLA in healthy donors. J is TRBJ1-5 and V is TRBV6-5, with TRBD1 matching 9 bases. This receptor was taken from a man aged 25 to 40 in good health and CMV-seropositive. The source material was PBMCs. CDR3 nucleotide sequence: TGTGCCAGCAGTCGTGGGACAGGGAAGGGTCAGCCCCAGCATTTT. This codes for CASSRGTGKGQPQHF.